The entry that follows covers one TCR beta chain sequence. The data are from a study of shared clonotypes between healthy human individuals. The protocol was immunoSEQ multiplex PCR, while the TCRdb copy is restricted to in-frame clones and leaves out a portion. The repertoire holds hundreds of thousands of clones, with roughly 97% as singletons. V shed 6 bases, J shed 4 bases, and the junction held 7 bases outside the gene matches. The CDR3 contains 14 residues. Germline V gene sequence: CDR1 MNHEY, CDR2 SMNVEV (reference sequence). What was sequenced was naive CD4+ T cells sorted from blood. Subset: CD45RA+ positively selected. This clonotype was sampled from a woman aged 30 to 39 in good health. The chain combines TRBV27 with TRBJ1-2; TRBD1 matches at 8 bases. In DNA form, the CDR3 reads TGTGCCAGCAGCCAGAGGACAGGGACCTATGGCTACACCTTC. It is translated as CASSQRTGTYGYTF.